This TCR beta chain was observed in a study of OX40 agonist ivuxolimab in advanced cancers. The wider study: Patients received ivuxolimab, an intravenous treatment, every 2 weeks at 0.01 to 10 mg/kg. Of the participants, around 43% had some prior anti-PD-1, anti-PD-L1 or anti-CTLA-4 therapy, which was allowed.

The CDR3 spans 14 residues. The V and J ends lost 4 bases and 4 bases respectively, with 11 bases between them. Looked up from germline, CDR1 is SGHAT and CDR2 is FQNNGV. To note about this clone: Antigen unknown.

Assay used: immunoSEQ multiplex PCR; TCRdb lists only in-frame clones, some missing. Found here are some 69,000 clones, nearly 90% of them singletons; the top ten hold over 9.5%. The study, taken as a whole, reports: In the 0.1-3.0 mg/kg groups, partial responders showed among the lowest expansion.

With baseline, cycle 4 day 1, and cycle 7 day 1 as timepoints, blood was sampled. This sample comprised CD4+ or CD8+ T cells sorted from blood, obtained in a trial of the OX40 agonist ivuxolimab. The receptor's source is an adult with an advanced solid tumor such as melanoma, head and neck, liver or kidney cancer. The chain couples TRBV11-2 to TRBJ2-4, with D possibly matching TRBD1 (6 bases). DNA of the CDR3: TGTGCCAGCAGCTCCGCAGGGGCAAAAAACATTCAGTACTTC. Amino acid sequence: CASSSAGAKNIQYF.